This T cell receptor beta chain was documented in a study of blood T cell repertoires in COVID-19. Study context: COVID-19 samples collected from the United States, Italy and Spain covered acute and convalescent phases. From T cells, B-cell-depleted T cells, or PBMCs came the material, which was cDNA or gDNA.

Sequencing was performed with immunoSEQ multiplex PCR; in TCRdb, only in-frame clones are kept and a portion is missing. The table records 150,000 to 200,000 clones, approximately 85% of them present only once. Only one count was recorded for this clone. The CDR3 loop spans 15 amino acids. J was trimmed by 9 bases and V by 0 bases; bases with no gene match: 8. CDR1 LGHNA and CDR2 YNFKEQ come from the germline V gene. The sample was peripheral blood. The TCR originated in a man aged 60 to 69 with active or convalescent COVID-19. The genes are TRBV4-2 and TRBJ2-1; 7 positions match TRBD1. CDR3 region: CASSQDPDRDGEQFF. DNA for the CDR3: TGTGCCAGCAGCCAAGACCCCGACAGGGACGGTGAGCAGTTCTTC.